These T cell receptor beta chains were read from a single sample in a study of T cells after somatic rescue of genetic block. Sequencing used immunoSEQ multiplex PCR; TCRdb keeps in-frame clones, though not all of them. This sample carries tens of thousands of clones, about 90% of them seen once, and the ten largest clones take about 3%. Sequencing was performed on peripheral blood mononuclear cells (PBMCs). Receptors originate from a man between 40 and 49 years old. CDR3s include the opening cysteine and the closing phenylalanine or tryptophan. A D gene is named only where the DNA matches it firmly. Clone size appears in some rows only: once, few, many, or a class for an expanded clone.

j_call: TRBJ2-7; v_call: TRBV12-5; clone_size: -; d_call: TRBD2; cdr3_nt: TGTGCTAGTGGTTTGGCCGGGGGGGCCTACGAGCAGTACTTC; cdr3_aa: CASGLAGGAYEQYF
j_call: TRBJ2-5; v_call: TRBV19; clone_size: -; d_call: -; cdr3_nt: TGTGCCAGTAGTCCCCCCAGGGATGAAGAGACCCAGTACTTC; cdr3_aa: CASSPPRDEETQYF
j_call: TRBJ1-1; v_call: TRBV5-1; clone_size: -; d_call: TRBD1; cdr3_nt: TGCGCCAGCAGCCCGATCGTTACAGGGGGCGGTGAAGCTTTCTTT; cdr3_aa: CASSPIVTGGGEAFF
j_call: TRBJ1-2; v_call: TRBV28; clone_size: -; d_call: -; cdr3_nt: TGTGCCAGCAGGAACCAGGGCTACACCTTC; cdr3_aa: CASRNQGYTF
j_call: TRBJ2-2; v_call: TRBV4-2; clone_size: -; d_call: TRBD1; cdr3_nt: TGTGCCAGCAGCCAAGGGACCGGGACAGGGGTCACCGGGGAGCTGTTTTTT; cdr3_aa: CASSQGTGTGVTGELFF
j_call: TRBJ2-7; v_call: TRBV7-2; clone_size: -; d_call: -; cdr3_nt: TGTGCCAGCAGCTTAGTCAGGAGCTACGAGCAGTACTTC; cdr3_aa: CASSLVRSYEQYF
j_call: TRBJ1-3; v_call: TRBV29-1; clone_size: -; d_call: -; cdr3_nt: TGCAGCGTTGAGAGTCGAAACACCATATATTTT; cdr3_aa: CSVESRNTIYF
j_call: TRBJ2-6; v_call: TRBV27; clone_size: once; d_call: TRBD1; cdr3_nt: TGTGCCAGCAGTTTCCTCGTCCCGGGACAGTACTCTGGGGCCAACGTCCTGACTTTC; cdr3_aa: CASSFLVPGQYSGANVLTF
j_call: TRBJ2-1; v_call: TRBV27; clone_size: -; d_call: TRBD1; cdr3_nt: TGTGCCAGCAGTTTGGACAGGGTCCGGGGTGAGCAGTTCTTC; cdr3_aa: CASSLDRVRGEQFF
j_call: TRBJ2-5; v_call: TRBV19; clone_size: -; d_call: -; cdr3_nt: TGTGCCAGTAGGCAAGGAGATATGACCCAGTACTTC; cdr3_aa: CASRQGDMTQYF
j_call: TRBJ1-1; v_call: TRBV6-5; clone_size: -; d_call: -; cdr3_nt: TGTGCCAGCAGTCGGGGCGAGGACACTGAAGCTTTCTTT; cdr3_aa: CASSRGEDTEAFF
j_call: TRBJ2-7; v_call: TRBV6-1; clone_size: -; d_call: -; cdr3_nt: TGTGCCAGCGTCGGGGACCTCGTCGAGCAGTACTTC; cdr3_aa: CASVGDLVEQYF
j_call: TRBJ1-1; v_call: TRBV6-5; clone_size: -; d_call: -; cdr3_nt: TGTGCCAGTACGGGGCGGGGTGAAGCTTTCTTT; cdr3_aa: CASTGRGEAFF
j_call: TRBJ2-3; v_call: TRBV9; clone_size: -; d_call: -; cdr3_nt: TGTGCCAGCAGCCCGCGACTAGTGGCGGGAGATACGCAGTATTTT; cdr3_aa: CASSPRLVAGDTQYF
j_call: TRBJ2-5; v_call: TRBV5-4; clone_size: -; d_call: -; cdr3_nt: TGTGCCAGCAGCTTGGACGGCAGGGAAGAGACCCAGTACTTC; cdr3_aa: CASSLDGREETQYF